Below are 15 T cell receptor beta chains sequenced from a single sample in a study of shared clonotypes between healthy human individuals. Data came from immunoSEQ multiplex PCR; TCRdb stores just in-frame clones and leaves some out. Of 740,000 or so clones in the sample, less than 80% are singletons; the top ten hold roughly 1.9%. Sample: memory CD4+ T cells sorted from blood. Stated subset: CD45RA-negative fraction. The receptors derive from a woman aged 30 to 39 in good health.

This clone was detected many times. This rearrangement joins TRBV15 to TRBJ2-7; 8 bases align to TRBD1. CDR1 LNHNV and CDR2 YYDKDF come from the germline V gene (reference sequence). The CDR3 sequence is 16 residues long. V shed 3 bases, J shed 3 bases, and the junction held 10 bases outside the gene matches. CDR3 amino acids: CATSRDRDRSFYEQYF. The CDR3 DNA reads TGTGCCACCAGCAGGGACCGGGACAGGTCCTTCTACGAGCAGTACTTC. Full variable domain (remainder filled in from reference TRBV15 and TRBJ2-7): DAMVIQNPRYQVTQFGKPVTLSCSQTLNHNVMYWYQQKSSQAPKLLFHYYDKDFNNEADTPDNFQSRRPNTSFCFLDIRSPGLGDTAMYLCATSRDRDRSFYEQYFGPGTRLTVT.

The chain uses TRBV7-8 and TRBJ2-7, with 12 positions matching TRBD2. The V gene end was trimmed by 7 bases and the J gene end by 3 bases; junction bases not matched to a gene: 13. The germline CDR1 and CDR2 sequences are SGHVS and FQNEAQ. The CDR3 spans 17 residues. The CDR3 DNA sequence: TGTGCCAGCACGGGACTAGCGGGCGACCTTATCCGCTACGAGCAGTACTTC. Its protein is CASTGLAGDLIRYEQYF.

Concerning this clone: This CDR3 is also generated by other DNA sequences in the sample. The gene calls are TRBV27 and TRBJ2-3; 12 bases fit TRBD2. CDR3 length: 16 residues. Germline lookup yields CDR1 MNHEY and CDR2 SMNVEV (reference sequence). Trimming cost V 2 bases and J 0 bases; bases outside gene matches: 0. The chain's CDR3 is CASSLGLAGSTDTQYF. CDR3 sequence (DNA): TGTGCCAGCAGTTTAGGACTAGCGGGAAGCACAGATACGCAGTATTTT.

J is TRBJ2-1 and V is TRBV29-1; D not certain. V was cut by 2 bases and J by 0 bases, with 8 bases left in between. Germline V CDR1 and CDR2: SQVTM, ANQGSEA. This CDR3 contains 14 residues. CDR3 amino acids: CSVERWTSYNEQFF. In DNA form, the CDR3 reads TGCAGCGTTGAAAGGTGGACCTCCTACAATGAGCAGTTCTTC.

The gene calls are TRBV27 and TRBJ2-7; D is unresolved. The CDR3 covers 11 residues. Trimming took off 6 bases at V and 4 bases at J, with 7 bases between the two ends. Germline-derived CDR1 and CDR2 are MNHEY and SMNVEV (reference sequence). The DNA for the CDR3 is TGTGCCAGCAGCGCCCCGTACGAGCAGTACTTC. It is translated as CASSAPYEQYF.

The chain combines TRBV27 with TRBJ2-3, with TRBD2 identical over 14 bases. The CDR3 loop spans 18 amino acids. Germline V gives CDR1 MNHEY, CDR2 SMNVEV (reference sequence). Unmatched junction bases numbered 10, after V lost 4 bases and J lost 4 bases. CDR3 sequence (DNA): TGTGCCAGCAGTTCGGGGACTAGCGGGAGACGGGTTGCAGATACGCAGTATTTT. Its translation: CASSSGTSGRRVADTQYF.

CDR3 DNA sequence: TGTGCCAGCACTCCAACCACGAATAGTAGGGAAAAACTGTTTTTT. Protein product: CASTPTTNSREKLFF. The rearrangement joins TRBV28 to TRBJ1-4, with unresolved D. The CDR3 has 15 amino acids. V was clipped by 7 bases and J by 8 bases, with 20 bases between them. CDR1 is MDHEN, CDR2 SYDVKM, per germline. Full variable domain (missing parts from reference TRBV28 and TRBJ1-4): DVKVTQSSRYLVKRTGEKVFLECVQDMDHENMFWYRQDPGLGLRLIYFSYDVKMKEKGDIPEGYSVSREKKERFSLILESASTNQTSMYLCASTPTTNSREKLFFGSGTQLSVL.

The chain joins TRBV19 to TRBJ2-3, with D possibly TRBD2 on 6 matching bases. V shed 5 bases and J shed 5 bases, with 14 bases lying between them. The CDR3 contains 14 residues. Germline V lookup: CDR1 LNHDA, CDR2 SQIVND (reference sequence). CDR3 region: CASSRRDSRDTQYF. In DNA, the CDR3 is TGTGCCAGTAGTCGGAGGGATTCCAGAGATACGCAGTATTTT. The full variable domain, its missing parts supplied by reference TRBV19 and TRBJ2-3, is DGGITQSPKYLFRKEGQNVTLSCEQNLNHDAMYWYRQDPGQGLRLIYYSQIVNDFQKGDIAEGYSVSREKKESFPLTVTSAQKNPTAFYLCASSRRDSRDTQYFGPGTRLTVL.

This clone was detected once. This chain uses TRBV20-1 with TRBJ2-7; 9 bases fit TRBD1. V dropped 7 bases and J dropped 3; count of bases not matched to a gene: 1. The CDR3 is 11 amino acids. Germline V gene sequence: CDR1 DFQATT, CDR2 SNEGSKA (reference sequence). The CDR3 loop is CSGTGDYEQYF. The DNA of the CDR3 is TGCAGTGGGACAGGGGACTACGAGCAGTACTTC.

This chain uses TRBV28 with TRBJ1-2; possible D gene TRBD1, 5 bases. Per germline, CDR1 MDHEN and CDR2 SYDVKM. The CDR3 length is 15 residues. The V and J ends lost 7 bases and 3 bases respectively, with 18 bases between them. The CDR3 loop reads CASIAGGAVDYGYTF. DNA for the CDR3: TGTGCCAGCATCGCCGGCGGGGCGGTCGACTATGGCTACACCTTC.

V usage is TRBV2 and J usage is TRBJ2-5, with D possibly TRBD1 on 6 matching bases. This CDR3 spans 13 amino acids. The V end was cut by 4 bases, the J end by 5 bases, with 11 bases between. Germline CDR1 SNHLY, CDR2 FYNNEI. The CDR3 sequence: CASSAGQWETQYF. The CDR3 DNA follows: TGTGCCAGCAGTGCTGGACAGTGGGAGACCCAGTACTTC.

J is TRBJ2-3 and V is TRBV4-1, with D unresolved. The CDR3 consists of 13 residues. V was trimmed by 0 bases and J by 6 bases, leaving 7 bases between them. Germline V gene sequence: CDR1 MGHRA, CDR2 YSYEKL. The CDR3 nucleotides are TGCGCCAGCAGCCAAGAGGGGTGGGATACGCAGTATTTT. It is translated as CASSQEGWDTQYF.

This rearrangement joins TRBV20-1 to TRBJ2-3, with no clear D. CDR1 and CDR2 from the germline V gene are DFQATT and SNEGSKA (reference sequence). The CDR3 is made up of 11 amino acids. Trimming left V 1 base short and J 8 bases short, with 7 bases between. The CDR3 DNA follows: TGCAGTGCTAGAGTGCCCCCTACGCAGTATTTT. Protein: CSARVPPTQYF.

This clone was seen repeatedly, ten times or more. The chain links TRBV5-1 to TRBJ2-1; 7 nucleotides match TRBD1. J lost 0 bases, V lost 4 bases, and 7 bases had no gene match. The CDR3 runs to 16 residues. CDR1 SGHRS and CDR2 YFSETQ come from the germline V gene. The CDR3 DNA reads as TGCGCCAGCAGCCTAAGACAGGGAAGCTCCTACAATGAGCAGTTCTTC. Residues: CASSLRQGSSYNEQFF.

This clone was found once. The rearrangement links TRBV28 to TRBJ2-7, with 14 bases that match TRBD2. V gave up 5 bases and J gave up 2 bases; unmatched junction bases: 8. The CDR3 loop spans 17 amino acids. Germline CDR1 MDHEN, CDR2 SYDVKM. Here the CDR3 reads CASSPSGTSGRPYEQYF. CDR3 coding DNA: TGTGCCAGCAGTCCCTCCGGGACTAGCGGGAGACCCTACGAGCAGTACTTC. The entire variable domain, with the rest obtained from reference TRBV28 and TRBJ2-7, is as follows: DVKVTQSSRYLVKRTGEKVFLECVQDMDHENMFWYRQDPGLGLRLIYFSYDVKMKEKGDIPEGYSVSREKKERFSLILESASTNQTSMYLCASSPSGTSGRPYEQYFGPGTRLTVT.